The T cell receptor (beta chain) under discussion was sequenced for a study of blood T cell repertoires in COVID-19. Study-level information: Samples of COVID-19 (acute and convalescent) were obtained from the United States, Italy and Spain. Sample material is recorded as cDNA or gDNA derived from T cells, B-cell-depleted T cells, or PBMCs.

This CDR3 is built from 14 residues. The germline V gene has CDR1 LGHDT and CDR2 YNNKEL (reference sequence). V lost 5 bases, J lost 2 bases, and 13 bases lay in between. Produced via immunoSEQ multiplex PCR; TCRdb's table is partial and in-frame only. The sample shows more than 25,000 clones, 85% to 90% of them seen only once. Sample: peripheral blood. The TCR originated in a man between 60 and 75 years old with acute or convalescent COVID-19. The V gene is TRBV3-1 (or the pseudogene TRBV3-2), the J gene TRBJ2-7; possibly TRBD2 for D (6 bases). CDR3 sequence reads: CASSEATSTYEQYF. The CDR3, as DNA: TGTGCCAGCAGCGAGGCGACTAGTACCTACGAGCAGTACTTC.